One T cell receptor beta chain is described in this entry. Its specificity is not known. The authors obtained PBMCs from 10 ml of fresh peripheral blood. Germline V lookup: CDR1 LNHDA, CDR2 SQIVND (reference sequence). The V end lost 4 bases, the J end lost 6 bases, and 12 bases lay between the germline ends. CDR3 length: 14 amino acids. The data were obtained in a study of T cells in Graves' hyperthyroidism and ophthalmopathy. Study-wide results and caveats: Blood also carried most thyroid clonotypes expanded above 0.001. With a median lead of 6.5 months before onset, the model predicted ophthalmopathy.

Amplified TCR beta CDR3 regions came from RNA transcripts. RT-PCR in the first round (using the HTBI primer set) targeted the TCR CDR3. TCRdb reprocessed the multiplex PCR reads via MiXCR and lists one record per CDR3 protein. The profile shows about 330,000 distinct CDR3 sequences, roughly 13% of them singletons. This chain links TRBV19 with TRBJ1-4, with a possible D match to TRBD1 (5 bases). The source of this sequence is a woman aged 40 to 50 with Graves' ophthalmopathy. Sequences were obtained from blood. The CDR3 bases are TGTGCCAGTAGTACCCAGGGTGGAGATGAAAAACTGTTTTTT. This gives the protein CASSTQGGDEKLFF.